This T cell receptor beta chain was profiled in a study of T cell responses to AZD1222 COVID-19 vaccine. Repertoires were generated with immunoSEQ multiplex PCR, while TCRdb's copy carries only in-frame clones and drops some. The sample carries around 170,000 clones, approximately 91% recorded once. The CDR3 is 15 amino acids. V was trimmed by 4 bases and J by 1 base, leaving 15 bases between them. The V gene's germline CDR1 is SGHNT and CDR2 YYREEE (reference sequence). The starting material was peripheral blood, obtained on day 0 of AZD1222 vaccination. The chain links TRBV5-4 to TRBJ2-7; the D gene is possibly TRBD2 (7 bases). This TCR was recovered from an adult in good health. CDR3: CASSEGGGVSYEQYF. CDR3 DNA sequence: TGTGCCAGCAGCGAGGGGGGAGGGGTATCCTACGAGCAGTACTTC.